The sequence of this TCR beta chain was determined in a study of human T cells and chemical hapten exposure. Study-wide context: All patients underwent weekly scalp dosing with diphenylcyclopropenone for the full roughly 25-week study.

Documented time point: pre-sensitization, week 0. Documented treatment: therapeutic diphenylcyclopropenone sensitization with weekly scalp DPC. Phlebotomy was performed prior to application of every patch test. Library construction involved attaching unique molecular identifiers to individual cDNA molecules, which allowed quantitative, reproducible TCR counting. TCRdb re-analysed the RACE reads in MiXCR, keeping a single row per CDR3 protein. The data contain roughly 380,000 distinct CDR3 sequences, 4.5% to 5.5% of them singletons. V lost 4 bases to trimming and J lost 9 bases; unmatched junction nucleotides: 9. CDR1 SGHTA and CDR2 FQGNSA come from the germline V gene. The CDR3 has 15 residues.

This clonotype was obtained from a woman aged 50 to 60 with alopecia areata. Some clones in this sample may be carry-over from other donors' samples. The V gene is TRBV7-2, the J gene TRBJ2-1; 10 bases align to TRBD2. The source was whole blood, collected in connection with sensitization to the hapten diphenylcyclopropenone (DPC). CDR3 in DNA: TGTGCCAGCAGCTCAAAAGCGGGGGGGCTAGGTGAGCAGTTCTTC. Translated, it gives CASSSKAGGLGEQFF.